These T cell receptor beta chains were read from a single sample in a study of T cell responses to AZD1222 COVID-19 vaccine. Using immunoSEQ multiplex PCR, the repertoire was profiled, and TCRdb retains in-frame clones only, with some absent. The table lists around 75,000 clones, 80% to 90% of them singletons, with around an eighth in the top ten. This material consisted of peripheral blood, taken on day 0 of AZD1222 vaccination. The source of these receptors is an adult in good health. The CDR3 runs from the conserved cysteine through the conserved F or W. Fields, in order: V gene, J gene, D gene, clone size, CDR3 DNA, CDR3 protein. A D gene is named only where the DNA matches it firmly. Only part of the rows carry a size: once, few, many, or a class if the clone is expanded.

TRBV6-2/TRBV6-3	TRBJ1-1	TRBD1	.	TGTGCCAGCAGTTACCCGGGACAGGGGGCGAGGACTGAAGCTTTCTTT	CASSYPGQGARTEAFF
TRBV4-3	TRBJ1-2	TRBD1	.	TGCGCCAGCAGCCGACGAGCCTCGGGACAGGGGGCTGGCTATGGCTACACCTTC	CASSRRASGQGAGYGYTF
TRBV11-3	TRBJ2-2	.	.	TGTGCCAGCAGCTTAGGGGTTGCCGGGGAGCTGTTTTTT	CASSLGVAGELFF
TRBV6-5	TRBJ2-5	.	.	TGTGCCAGCACCCCCCCGGGGGCAGAGACCCAGTACTTC	CASTPPGAETQYF
TRBV21-1	TRBJ2-1	.	once	TGTGCCAGCAGCAAAGCGGGAGCAGCTAACAATGAGCAGTTCTTC	CASSKAGAANNEQFF
TRBV7-6	TRBJ1-1	.	.	TGTGCCAGCAGTTCGATACCGGGACAACTAAACACTGAAGCTTTCTTT	CASSSIPGQLNTEAFF
TRBV10-1	TRBJ2-7	.	once	TGCGCCAGCAGTGAATTCGGCCAGGTCTACGAGCAGTACTTC	CASSEFGQVYEQYF
TRBV28	TRBJ2-3	.	.	TGTGCCAGCAGTTTTAACTCTCGGCAGGACAGCACAGATACGCAGTATTTT	CASSFNSRQDSTDTQYF
TRBV11-2	TRBJ1-6	.	.	TGTGCCAGCAGCTTAGACAGACTAGCGGGGAATTCACCCCTCCACTTT	CASSLDRLAGNSPLHF
TRBV9	TRBJ2-2	.	few	TGTGCCAGCAGCGTAGTGGATACCGGGGAGCTGTTTTTT	CASSVVDTGELFF
TRBV19	TRBJ2-7	.	.	TGTGCCAGTAGCCCGCCCCGGGCCCGAGATTCCTACGAGCAGTACTTC	CASSPPRARDSYEQYF
TRBV5-1	TRBJ2-3	.	.	TGCGCCAGCAACTCCGGGGAGTCCACAGATACGCAGTATTTT	CASNSGESTDTQYF
TRBV5-6	TRBJ1-2	.	.	TGTGCCAGCAGCTTGCCTACAGGGCTCGACTATGGCTACACCTTC	CASSLPTGLDYGYTF
TRBV19	TRBJ1-6	TRBD1	few	TGTGCCAGTAGTCCACGGACAGGGGGCGCCGCGTATATTTCACCCCTCCACTTT	CASSPRTGGAAYISPLHF
TRBV19	TRBJ2-1	TRBD2	.	TGTGCCAGTAGTATTCTAGCGGGATACAATGAGCAGTTCTTC	CASSILAGYNEQFF
TRBV15	TRBJ1-5	.	.	TGTGCCACCAGCAGAGATACACAGGGTTCTAGGCCCCAGCATTTT	CATSRDTQGSRPQHF
TRBV3-1/TRBV3-2	TRBJ1-2	.	.	TGTGCCAGCAGCGATGGACAAGGCTATGGCTACACCTTC	CASSDGQGYGYTF
TRBV5-4	TRBJ1-5	TRBD1	.	TGTGCCAGCAGCTTGTCGGGACAGGGGCATCAGCCCCAGCATTTT	CASSLSGQGHQPQHF
TRBV3-1/TRBV3-2	TRBJ2-3	.	.	TGTGCCAGCAGCCAGCGGCCGATCAGCACAGATACGCAGTATTTT	CASSQRPISTDTQYF
TRBV19	TRBJ1-2	.	.	TGTGCCAGTAGTATAGGGAACAGCAACTATGGCTACACCTTC	CASSIGNSNYGYTF
TRBV6-1	TRBJ1-2	TRBD1	.	TGTGCCAGCACTGTCCAGGGGGGGTTGGAGGGCTACACCTTC	CASTVQGGLEGYTF
TRBV7-3	TRBJ2-5	.	.	TGTGCCAGCAGCGGGGGCTCGGGGGAGACCCAGTACTTC	CASSGGSGETQYF
TRBV7-2	TRBJ2-4	TRBD1	.	TGTGCCAGCAGCTTCATAGGGGGCTCGACCAAAAACATTCAGTACTTC	CASSFIGGSTKNIQYF
TRBV19	TRBJ1-2	.	.	TGTGCCACCCTTGGGGCAGGGATTAACTATGGCTACACCTTC	CATLGAGINYGYTF
TRBV7-3	TRBJ2-3	.	.	TGTGCCAGCAGCTTAGGGCAGGGGAGAGTCACAGATACGCAGTATTTT	CASSLGQGRVTDTQYF
TRBV7-2	TRBJ1-2	.	few	TGTGCCAGCAGCTTAGAAGTGCATTCCTATGGCTACACCTTC	CASSLEVHSYGYTF
TRBV4-1	TRBJ2-5	.	.	TGCGCCAGCAGCCAAGATTGGGGGGGGCTCTACGAGACCCAGTACTTC	CASSQDWGGLYETQYF
TRBV5-8	TRBJ2-5	.	once	TGTGCCAGCAGCGCCCTGGGGGGGACCCAGTACTTC	CASSALGGTQYF
TRBV5-1	TRBJ2-7	TRBD1	once	TGCGCCAGCAGCTTGGTGGGACAGGGGGTTCACGAGCAGTACTTC	CASSLVGQGVHEQYF
TRBV6-4	TRBJ1-2	.	.	TGTGCCAGCAGTGACTCTGGGAATGGCTACACCTTC	CASSDSGNGYTF
TRBV5-1	TRBJ1-1	.	.	TGCGCCAGCAGCTTGGGGGACACTGAAGCTTTCTTT	CASSLGDTEAFF
TRBV7-3	TRBJ2-1	TRBD2	few	TGTGCCAGCAGTCCTAGCGGGGGGATCAATGAGCAGTTCTTC	CASSPSGGINEQFF
TRBV11-2	TRBJ1-2	.	.	TGTGCCAGCAGCTTAGAGTCCAGCTATGGCTACACCTTC	CASSLESSYGYTF
TRBV7-9	TRBJ1-2	TRBD1	.	TGTGCCAGCAGCTCCAGGGGGCGAGGTTCTGGCTACACCTTC	CASSSRGRGSGYTF
TRBV6-2/TRBV6-3	TRBJ1-1	TRBD1	.	TGTGCCAGCAGTTACTCATGGAGACAGGGGGGCACTGAAGCTTTCTTT	CASSYSWRQGGTEAFF
TRBV9	TRBJ1-2	.	medium-sized	TGTGCCAGCAGCGAGGGATATGGCTACACCTTC	CASSEGYGYTF
TRBV29-1	TRBJ2-7	.	.	TGCAGCGCCCTAGGTGCAGTTGTTGGCGAGCAGTACTTC	CSALGAVVGEQYF
TRBV28	TRBJ2-2	.	.	TGTGCCAGCAGTTTACCAGGGACCAACACCGGGGAGCTGTTTTTT	CASSLPGTNTGELFF
TRBV21-1	TRBJ2-3	.	.	TGTGCCAGCAGCAAAGGGAACCTTAGCGGGGGGGCATCAGATACGCAGTATTTT	CASSKGNLSGGASDTQYF
TRBV5-4	TRBJ2-2	TRBD1	.	TGTGCCAGCAGCGGCACCGGGACAGGGTTTCGGACCGGGGAGCTGTTTTTT	CASSGTGTGFRTGELFF
TRBV7-2	TRBJ2-5	TRBD2	.	TGTGCCAGCAGCCCTCGGACTAGCGGGGGGGCGGGGACCCAGTACTTC	CASSPRTSGGAGTQYF
TRBV14	TRBJ1-5	.	.	TGTGCCAGCAGCCAATTTGTCCATCAGCCCCAGCATTTT	CASSQFVHQPQHF
TRBV4-1	TRBJ1-3	TRBD1	.	TGCGCCAGCAGCCAACAGGGGGCAACTGGAAACACCATATATTTT	CASSQQGATGNTIYF
TRBV3-1/TRBV3-2	TRBJ1-3	.	.	TGTGCCAGCAGCCGCGGGAACGCCGGCTCTGGAAACACCATATATTTT	CASSRGNAGSGNTIYF
TRBV6-2/TRBV6-3	TRBJ2-5	.	.	TGTGCCAGCAGCCCACGGGGGCAGATCTTTCAAGAGACCCAGTACTTC	CASSPRGQIFQETQYF
TRBV18	TRBJ2-7	.	.	TGTGCCAGCTCACCACCAGGGCCAGGGGGGGGCGAGCAGTACTTC	CASSPPGPGGGEQYF
TRBV29-1	TRBJ1-4	.	.	TGCAGCGTCGGGGACGGCATAGCAACTAATGAAAAACTGTTTTTT	CSVGDGIATNEKLFF